These 27 T cell receptor beta chains originate from one sample sequenced in a study of T cell changes during pregnancy in multiple sclerosis. Sequencing was performed with immunoSEQ multiplex PCR; in TCRdb, only in-frame clones are kept and a portion is missing. The data show tens of thousands of clones, approximately 91% seen once. The sample consisted of peripheral blood, taken after pregnancy. Receptor source: a female donor with multiple sclerosis, enrolled in a pregnancy study.

The table lists this clone with a few counts. The chain joins TRBV21-1 to TRBJ1-3. TRBV21-1 has pseudogene status. The CDR3 covers 16 residues. The CDR3 is CASSQGWGDSGNTIYF. DNA of the CDR3: TGTGCCAGCAGCCAAGGTTGGGGGGACTCTGGAAACACCATATATTTT.

V and J are TRBV27 and TRBJ1-6; 8 bases match TRBD1. Looked up from germline, CDR1 is MNHEY and CDR2 is SMNVEV (reference sequence). The CDR3 contains 13 residues. The V and J ends lost 3 bases and 10 bases, in that order; junction bases with no gene match: 2. Here the CDR3 DNA reads TGTGCCAGCAGTTTTTCAGGGGGCTCACCCCTCCACTTT. Translation: CASSFSGGSPLHF.

The gene calls are TRBV4-2 and TRBJ2-3; 11 bases line up with TRBD2. V shed 6 bases, J shed 3 bases, and the junction held 5 bases outside the gene matches. Germline lookup yields CDR1 LGHNA and CDR2 YNFKEQ. The length of the CDR3 is 15 residues. The CDR3 sequence is CASSQLAGDTDTQYF. The DNA of the CDR3 is TGTGCCAGCAGTCAACTAGCGGGAGATACAGATACGCAGTATTTT.

This rearrangement joins TRBV30 to TRBJ1-2; TRBD1 agrees at 8 bases. J lost 4 bases, V lost 4 bases, and 5 bases had no gene match. Per the germline V gene, CDR1 is GTSNPN and CDR2 is SVGIG (reference sequence). The CDR3 spans 13 residues. The CDR3 nucleotides are TGTGCCTGGAACCGGGACAGGCCCTATGGCTACACCTTC. Protein product: CAWNRDRPYGYTF.

V and J are TRBV30 and TRBJ1-4; maybe TRBD1 (6 bases). The V end lost 0 bases, the J end lost 11 bases, and 13 bases lay between the germline ends. The CDR3 runs to 13 residues. Germline values: CDR1 GTSNPN, CDR2 SVGIG (reference sequence). This chain's CDR3 is CAWSVQGFGKLFF. In DNA form, the CDR3 reads TGTGCCTGGAGTGTACAGGGTTTTGGGAAACTGTTTTTT.

The rearrangement links TRBV18 to TRBJ2-1, with a tentative D call TRBD1 (5 bases). The CDR3 is 15 residues long. CDR1 KGHSH and CDR2 LQKENI come from the germline V gene. V was pared by 3 bases and J by 0 bases, with 9 bases between. The CDR3 region has the DNA TGTGCCAGCTCACCGTCGACAGCCTCCTACAATGAGCAGTTCTTC. It codes for CASSPSTASYNEQFF.

The genes are TRBV30 and TRBJ2-1; D not certain. The CDR3 extends over 12 amino acids. Germline V gene lookup returns CDR1 GTSNPN and CDR2 SVGIG (reference sequence). The V end lost 1 base, the J end lost 2 bases, and 3 bases lay between the germline ends. The CDR3 region is CAWSDTYNEQFF. CDR3 coding DNA: TGTGCCTGGAGTGACACCTACAATGAGCAGTTCTTC.

The rearrangement links TRBV19 to TRBJ2-3, with D tentatively TRBD2 (6 bases). The CDR3 runs to 15 residues. CDR1 and CDR2 (germline): LNHDA, SQIVND (reference sequence). Trimming took off 4 bases at V and 5 bases at J, with 16 bases between the two ends. CDR3 sequence (DNA): TGTGCCAGTAGTACACTCCGGGACTTTAGAGATACGCAGTATTTT. Translated, it gives CASSTLRDFRDTQYF.

Here the CDR3 reads CASSEGYRGESSYEQYF. CDR3 sequence (DNA): TGTGCCAGCAGTGAAGGGTACAGGGGAGAGTCATCCTACGAGCAGTACTTC. The rearrangement uses TRBV6-1 and TRBJ2-7; the match to TRBD1 covers 7 bases. Germline V lookup: CDR1 MNHNS, CDR2 SASEGT. The CDR3 extends over 17 amino acids. After removal of 1 base from V and 1 base from J, the junction contained 10 bases not matched to a gene.

J is TRBJ1-5 and V is TRBV10-3; 7 nucleotides align to TRBD1. Germline CDR1 is ENHRY and CDR2 is SYGVKD. The CDR3 covers 15 residues. With V trimmed by 3 bases and J by 4 bases, 6 bases remained unmatched. The CDR3 region is CAISEQGLGNQPQHF. The CDR3 region has the DNA TGTGCCATCAGTGAACAGGGGTTGGGTAATCAGCCCCAGCATTTT.

The chain joins TRBV30 to TRBJ2-7, with D possibly being TRBD1 (6 bases). The V and J ends lost 1 base and 2 bases respectively, with 9 bases between them. The CDR3 sequence is 13 residues long. Germline V gene lookup returns CDR1 GTSNPN and CDR2 SVGIG (reference sequence). CDR3 region: CAWSADSPYEQYF. CDR3 coding DNA: TGTGCCTGGAGTGCGGACAGCCCCTACGAGCAGTACTTC.

The chain is built from TRBV18 and TRBJ2-1; D is possibly TRBD1 (6 bases). The CDR3 is 18 amino acids. Per germline, CDR1 KGHSH and CDR2 LQKENI. With 3 bases removed from V and 0 bases from J, the gap between germline ends came to 18 bases. CDR3 sequence (DNA): TGTGCCAGCTCACCTACTATAACAGGGTCAAGCTCCTACAATGAGCAGTTCTTC. Translated, it gives CASSPTITGSSSYNEQFF.

The chain carries TRBV11-2 and TRBJ1-2; D remains unclear. V was shortened by 1 base and J by 4 bases, with 7 bases between the two germline ends. The CDR3 runs 13 residues. The germline V gene has CDR1 SGHAT and CDR2 FQNNGV. The CDR3 nucleotides read TGTGCCAGCAGCTTAGCCGACACCTATGGCTACACCTTC. Translating gives CASSLADTYGYTF.

This clone is a singleton in its sample. The CDR3, as DNA: TGTGCCAGCAGTGAATGGGGGGGGAGGGAGACCCAGTACTTC. It is translated as CASSEWGGRETQYF. This chain connects TRBV2 to TRBJ2-5; 7 bases align to TRBD2. The germline V gene encodes CDR1 SNHLY and CDR2 FYNNEI. The ends lost 2 bases at V and 5 bases at J; junction bases unmatched: 5. This CDR3 is built from 14 residues.

The DNA of the CDR3 is TGTGCCAGCAGCACCCGGGACTCCTACGAGCAGTACTTC. Translation: CASSTRDSYEQYF. The V call is TRBV9, the J call TRBJ2-7; D is possibly TRBD2 (5 bases). Germline V gives CDR1 SGDLS, CDR2 YYNGEE. This CDR3 region has 13 residues. Trimming took off 4 bases at V and 0 bases at J, with 8 bases between the two ends.

This chain uses TRBV5-6 with TRBJ1-2, with TRBD1 matching 7 bases. The CDR3 runs 15 residues. From germline, CDR1 is SGHDT and CDR2 YYEEEE. Unmatched junction bases numbered 10, after V lost 1 base and J lost 7 bases. CDR3 loop: CASSLQGETLSGYTF. The CDR3 coding sequence is TGTGCCAGCAGCTTGCAGGGGGAAACCTTGAGTGGCTACACCTTC.

The J gene is TRBJ2-7, the V gene TRBV6-5; D is ambiguous. The germline CDR1 and CDR2 sequences are MNHEY and SVGAGI. This CDR3 is built from 14 residues. V was trimmed by 4 bases and J by 1 base, leaving 11 bases between them. The CDR3: CASSSLGPSYEQYF. For the CDR3, the DNA is TGTGCCAGCAGTTCCCTTGGCCCTTCCTACGAGCAGTACTTC.

The chain links TRBV5-6 to TRBJ2-1; no definite D call. Germline lookup yields CDR1 SGHDT and CDR2 YYEEEE. The V and J ends lost 0 bases and 2 bases respectively, with 6 bases between them. CDR3 size: 14 residues. CDR3 DNA: TGTGCCAGCAGCTTGGGGCTTCCCTACAATGAGCAGTTCTTC. It translates to CASSLGLPYNEQFF.

V and J are TRBV19 and TRBJ2-7, with 9 bases aligning to TRBD1. Germline V lookup: CDR1 LNHDA, CDR2 SQIVND (reference sequence). CDR3 length equals 14 residues. V was clipped by 6 bases and J by 4 bases; unmatched bases: 7. CDR3 sequence reads: CASSAGTGLYEQYF. In DNA form, the CDR3 reads TGTGCCAGTAGCGCCGGGACAGGGCTATACGAGCAGTACTTC. Filled out from reference TRBV19 and TRBJ2-7, the complete variable domain reads DGGITQSPKYLFRKEGQNVTLSCEQNLNHDAMYWYRQDPGQGLRLIYYSQIVNDFQKGDIAEGYSVSREKKESFPLTVTSAQKNPTAFYLCASSAGTGLYEQYFGPGTRLTVT.

This clone was seen more than once but under ten times. The chain joins TRBV7-2 to TRBJ2-1; unclear D gene. The ends were cut back, 2 bases at V and 9 bases at J, with 5 bases in the middle. The length of the CDR3 is 11 residues. The germline gives CDR1 SGHTA, CDR2 FQGNSA. In nucleotides, the CDR3 is TGTGCCAGCAGCTTAAGCTCTGAGCAGTTCTTC. It codes for CASSLSSEQFF.

The chain links TRBV6-1 to TRBJ2-7; a weak D match, TRBD2 (6 bases). V was trimmed by 7 bases and J by 0 bases, leaving 13 bases between them. Per the germline V gene, CDR1 is MNHNS and CDR2 is SASEGT. The length of the CDR3 is 14 residues. CDR3 residues: CASIRDGSSYEQYF. The CDR3 DNA reads as TGTGCCAGCATCCGGGACGGGAGCTCCTACGAGCAGTACTTC.

This rearrangement joins TRBV5-1 to TRBJ2-5, with 8 bases identical to TRBD2. The germline V gene encodes CDR1 SGHRS and CDR2 YFSETQ. Unmatched junction bases numbered 12, after V lost 0 bases and J lost 5 bases. The CDR3 spans 17 residues. DNA of the CDR3: TGCGCCAGCAGCTTGGCCCCCTTCCGGGGGGGTCCCGAGACCCAGTACTTC. Encoded protein: CASSLAPFRGGPETQYF.

The chain is built from TRBV2 and TRBJ1-3; D ambiguous. V lost 9 bases to trimming and J lost 0 bases, with 12 bases between them. CDR1 is SNHLY, CDR2 FYNNEI, per germline. The length of the CDR3 is 14 residues. The DNA of the CDR3 is TGTGCCAGTGTACAGTACCTCTCTGGAAACACCATATATTTT. Protein product: CASVQYLSGNTIYF.

This sequence joins TRBV4-1 and TRBJ1-5; 12 bases fit TRBD1. This CDR3 has 17 residues. The germline gives CDR1 MGHRA, CDR2 YSYEKL. V was pared by 0 bases and J by 5 bases, with 5 bases of the junction left unmatched. CDR3 nucleotides: TGCGCCAGCAGCCAAGATGGGACAGGGGGCGGTCATCAGCCCCAGCATTTT. Its translation is CASSQDGTGGGHQPQHF.

The chain combines TRBV27 with TRBJ2-1; TRBD2 agrees at 7 bases. This CDR3 has 15 amino acids. Germline lookup yields CDR1 MNHEY and CDR2 SMNVEV (reference sequence). V gave up 8 bases and J gave up 3 bases; unmatched junction bases: 10. The CDR3 protein is CASFPTSRHYNEQFF. In DNA form, the CDR3 reads TGTGCCAGCTTCCCGACTAGCAGACACTACAATGAGCAGTTCTTC.

The V gene is TRBV5-3, the J gene TRBJ2-4; 14 bases agree with TRBD2. TRBV5-3 falls under the ORF class, with uncertain function. V dropped 0 bases and J dropped 2; count of bases not matched to a gene: 1. CDR3 length: 17 amino acids. The CDR3 DNA reads TGTGCCAGAAGCTTGGGACTAGCGGGGGGGTCCAAAAACATTCAGTACTTC. Encoded protein: CARSLGLAGGSKNIQYF.

This rearrangement joins TRBV6-1 to TRBJ1-6, with 8 nucleotides matching TRBD1. Germline loops: CDR1 MNHNS, CDR2 SASEGT. The CDR3 is 14 amino acids. The V and J ends lost 2 bases and 9 bases, in that order; junction bases with no gene match: 3. In DNA form, the CDR3 reads TGTGCCAGCAGTGAAAACAGGGGGATTTCACCCCTCCACTTT. This codes for CASSENRGISPLHF.